This is a list of T cell receptor beta chains from one sample in a study of control samples from healthy donors and cancer patients. Method: immunoSEQ multiplex PCR; TCRdb's copy keeps in-frame clones and lacks some. This table holds roughly 49,000 clones, about 92% found once. The specimen was PBMCs. The receptors come from a man aged 30 to 39 with colorectal cancer. The CDR3 runs from the conserved cysteine through the conserved F or W. D genes are given only for firm matches. The size entry is marked missing in some rows and otherwise reads once, few, many or a size class.

V: TRBV6-2/TRBV6-3; D: .; J: TRBJ2-3; size: few; DNA: TGTGCCAGCAGCACCCGGGGCTGGTACACAGATACGCAGTATTTT; CDR3: CASSTRGWYTDTQYF
V: TRBV10-1; D: TRBD2; J: TRBJ2-1; size: .; DNA: TGCGCCAGCGGTAGCGGGGGGGCCTTGGCCCACAATGAGCAGTTCTTC; CDR3: CASGSGGALAHNEQFF
V: TRBV5-1; D: .; J: TRBJ2-7; size: .; DNA: TGCGCCAGCAGCTTTTCCTACGAGCAGTACTTC; CDR3: CASSFSYEQYF
V: TRBV7-9; D: .; J: TRBJ2-1; size: .; DNA: TGTGCCAGCAGCTTAGCGGGGGATTACAATGAGCAGTTCTTC; CDR3: CASSLAGDYNEQFF
V: TRBV5-6; D: .; J: TRBJ2-7; size: .; DNA: TGTGCCAGCAGCCTGTATACGGATTGGGAGCAGTACTTC; CDR3: CASSLYTDWEQYF
V: TRBV5-1; D: .; J: TRBJ1-2; size: .; DNA: TGCGCCAGCAGCTTGGAACGGCAGGATGGCTACACCTTC; CDR3: CASSLERQDGYTF
V: TRBV19; D: .; J: TRBJ1-4; size: .; DNA: TGTGCCAGTAGAACAGCCAGGGACACTGCAACTAATGAAAAACTGTTTTTT; CDR3: CASRTARDTATNEKLFF
V: TRBV7-2; D: TRBD1; J: TRBJ2-3; size: .; DNA: TGTGCCAGCAGCCCCAGGACAGGGGGCGATACGCAGTATTTT; CDR3: CASSPRTGGDTQYF
V: TRBV11-3; D: .; J: TRBJ2-2; size: .; DNA: TGTGCCAGCAGCTACGACAGATACACCGGGGAGCTGTTTTTT; CDR3: CASSYDRYTGELFF
V: TRBV6-5; D: .; J: TRBJ1-4; size: .; DNA: TGTGCCAGCAGTTACTCGAGGGGGGGCGAGGAAAAACTGTTTTTT; CDR3: CASSYSRGGEEKLFF
V: TRBV7-8; D: TRBD2; J: TRBJ2-1; size: .; DNA: TGTGCCAGCAGCTACATTAGCGGGGGGGCAGGAGGTGAGCAGTTCTTC; CDR3: CASSYISGGAGGEQFF
V: TRBV5-1; D: .; J: TRBJ2-6; size: .; DNA: TGCGCCAGCACCAGTCTCTCTGGGGCCAACGTCCTGACTTTC; CDR3: CASTSLSGANVLTF
V: TRBV6-6; D: .; J: TRBJ1-4; size: .; DNA: TGTGCCAGCAGTCTTCGAGGGACTACGAATGAAAAACTGTTTTTT; CDR3: CASSLRGTTNEKLFF
V: TRBV19; D: .; J: TRBJ2-5; size: once; DNA: TGTGCCAGTAGTACCGGGCTCGAGACCCAGTACTTC; CDR3: CASSTGLETQYF
V: TRBV6-2/TRBV6-3; D: .; J: TRBJ2-7; size: few; DNA: TGTGCCAGCAGTTACAGAGGAGGGTTAGGTGAGCAGTACTTC; CDR3: CASSYRGGLGEQYF
V: TRBV6-5; D: .; J: TRBJ2-5; size: .; DNA: TGTGCCAGCAGTTATTTTCCCCAGGGTGCGGAGACCCAGTACTTC; CDR3: CASSYFPQGAETQYF
V: TRBV9; D: .; J: TRBJ2-3; size: .; DNA: TGTGCCAGCAGCTCACAACTAGGAAGGGCAGATACGCAGTATTTT; CDR3: CASSSQLGRADTQYF
V: TRBV19; D: .; J: TRBJ1-3; size: .; DNA: TGTGCCAGTCTAACTGGGGGATACTCTGGAAACACCATATATTTT; CDR3: CASLTGGYSGNTIYF
V: TRBV6-2/TRBV6-3; D: TRBD1; J: TRBJ1-4; size: once; DNA: TGTGCCAGCAGCCCACCGGGACAGCGGAATGAAAAACTGTTTTTT; CDR3: CASSPPGQRNEKLFF
V: TRBV5-4; D: .; J: TRBJ1-4; size: .; DNA: TGTGCCAGCAGCTTGGTAGGGGAAAAACTGTTTTTT; CDR3: CASSLVGEKLFF
V: TRBV5-1; D: TRBD1; J: TRBJ1-4; size: .; DNA: TGCGCCAGCAGCCTAGGGACAGGGATGGAACGGGCTCTGTTTTTT; CDR3: CASSLGTGMERALFF
V: TRBV6-2/TRBV6-3; D: .; J: TRBJ1-1; size: .; DNA: TGTGCCAGCAGTACCGCTCCCCCGAGGAGTGAAGCTTTCTTT; CDR3: CASSTAPPRSEAFF
V: TRBV7-2; D: .; J: TRBJ1-1; size: .; DNA: TGTGCCAGCAGCTTAGTCTTCGGGGAAACTGAAGCTTTCTTT; CDR3: CASSLVFGETEAFF
V: TRBV30; D: TRBD1; J: TRBJ1-1; size: .; DNA: TGTGCCTGGAGCACCCCGGACAGGGTGAACACTGAAGCTTTCTTT; CDR3: CAWSTPDRVNTEAFF
V: TRBV6-4; D: .; J: TRBJ2-6; size: .; DNA: TGTGCCAGGGGGGCCAACGTCCTGACTTTC; CDR3: CARGANVLTF
V: TRBV3-1/TRBV3-2; D: .; J: TRBJ1-4; size: .; DNA: TGTGCCAGCAAAGGGCTTGGCGAAAAACTGTTTTTT; CDR3: CASKGLGEKLFF
V: TRBV5-1; D: .; J: TRBJ2-6; size: .; DNA: TGCGCCAGCAGCCTGGAACCCCCGGGCGGGACTGGGGCCAACGTCCTGACTTTC; CDR3: CASSLEPPGGTGANVLTF
V: TRBV5-6; D: .; J: TRBJ1-2; size: .; DNA: TGTGCCAGCAGCTTGGTACCAGGGCCTAACTATGGCTACACCTTC; CDR3: CASSLVPGPNYGYTF
V: TRBV7-2; D: TRBD1; J: TRBJ1-2; size: .; DNA: TGTGCCAGCAGCCTCCGACAGGGAGGCTACACCTTC; CDR3: CASSLRQGGYTF
V: TRBV5-1; D: .; J: TRBJ1-5; size: .; DNA: TGCGCCAGCAGCTTGTATGGCGACCTCAATCAGCCCCAGCATTTT; CDR3: CASSLYGDLNQPQHF
V: TRBV5-4; D: .; J: TRBJ2-1; size: .; DNA: TGTGCCAGCAGCTCTCCAAGGGCGAATCCCCACAATGAGCAGTTCTTC; CDR3: CASSSPRANPHNEQFF
V: TRBV5-8; D: .; J: TRBJ2-2; size: .; DNA: TGTGCCAGCAGCTTGGTAGAGCCCTCGGTGACCGGGGAGCTGTTTTTT; CDR3: CASSLVEPSVTGELFF
V: TRBV6-1; D: .; J: TRBJ2-4; size: .; DNA: TGTGCCAGCAGTGAAAGAAGCCAAAACATTCAGTACTTC; CDR3: CASSERSQNIQYF
V: TRBV11-2; D: .; J: TRBJ1-1; size: once; DNA: TGTGCCAGCAGCTCCCCGCCCCGACAGCTGAACACTGAAGCTTTCTTT; CDR3: CASSSPPRQLNTEAFF
V: TRBV11-2; D: .; J: TRBJ2-5; size: .; DNA: TGTGCCAGCAGCTTAGGTCGACGTCCGGAGACCCAGTACTTC; CDR3: CASSLGRRPETQYF
V: TRBV2; D: .; J: TRBJ1-1; size: once; DNA: TGTGCCAGCAGTAACAACCGCCCGGGCACTGAAGCTTTCTTT; CDR3: CASSNNRPGTEAFF
V: TRBV7-6; D: TRBD2; J: TRBJ2-1; size: .; DNA: TGTGCCAGCAGCTCGGGGGGAGGGCTAATCTTC; CDR3: CASSSGGGLIF
V: TRBV6-5; D: TRBD1; J: TRBJ2-1; size: .; DNA: TGTGCCAGCACCTCGGACAGGATTGGGCATGAGCAGTTCTTC; CDR3: CASTSDRIGHEQFF